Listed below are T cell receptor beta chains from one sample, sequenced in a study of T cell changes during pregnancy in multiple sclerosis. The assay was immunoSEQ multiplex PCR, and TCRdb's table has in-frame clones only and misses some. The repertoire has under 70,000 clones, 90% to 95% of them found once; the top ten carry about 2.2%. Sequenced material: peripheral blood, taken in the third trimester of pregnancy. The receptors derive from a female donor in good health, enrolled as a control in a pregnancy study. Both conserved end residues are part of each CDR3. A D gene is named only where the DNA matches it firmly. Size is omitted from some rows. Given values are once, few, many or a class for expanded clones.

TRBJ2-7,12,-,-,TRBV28,TGTGCCAGCAGCAAGATAGAGCAGGCGCAGTACTTC,CASSKIEQAQYF
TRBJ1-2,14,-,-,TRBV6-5,TGTGCCAGCAGTTACTCGAACACAGCATATGGCTACACCTTC,CASSYSNTAYGYTF
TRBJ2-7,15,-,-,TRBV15,TGTGCCACCAGGGGCCGGGGGTCGGAGTCCTACGAGCAGTACTTC,CATRGRGSESYEQYF
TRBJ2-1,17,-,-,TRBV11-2,TGTGCCAGCAGCTTAGAGGGCTTGGCAGGGTTAAGCAATGAGCAGTTCTTC,CASSLEGLAGLSNEQFF
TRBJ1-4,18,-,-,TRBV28,TGTGCCAGCAGTGACGGACAGAATTTTAATTGGGGAAATGAAAAACTGTTTTTT,CASSDGQNFNWGNEKLFF
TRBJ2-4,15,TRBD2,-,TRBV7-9,TGTGCCAGCAGCAGCCGAGCGGGAGGAGGAAACATTCAGTACTTC,CASSSRAGGGNIQYF
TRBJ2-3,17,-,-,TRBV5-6,TGTGCCAGCAGCTGGTATACAGGGTCCCCGGGCACAGATACGCAGTATTTT,CASSWYTGSPGTDTQYF
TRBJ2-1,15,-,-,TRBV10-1,TGCGCCAGCAGCGGAACGACGGGGTGGTACAATGAGCAGTTCTTC,CASSGTTGWYNEQFF
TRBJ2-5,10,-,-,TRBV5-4,TGTGCCACCTCAAGGGGGACCCAGTACTTC,CATSRGTQYF
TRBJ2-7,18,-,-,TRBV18,TGTGCCAGCTCACCGGGATACTCCGGGACACACCCCCACTACGAGCAGTACTTC,CASSPGYSGTHPHYEQYF
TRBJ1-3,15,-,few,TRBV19,TGTGCCAGTAGTCGTCAGACAGACTCTGGAAACACCATATATTTT,CASSRQTDSGNTIYF
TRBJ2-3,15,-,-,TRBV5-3,TGTGCCAGAAGCTTGCGGGTCTCTAGCACAGATACGCAGTATTTT,CARSLRVSSTDTQYF
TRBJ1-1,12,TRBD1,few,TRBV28,TGTGCCAGCGGGACAGGGGTGACTGAAGCTTTCTTT,CASGTGVTEAFF
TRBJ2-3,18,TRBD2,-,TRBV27,TGTGCCAGGCCCGGGACTAGCGGGAGGGTTTTCGGCACAGATACGCAGTATTTT,CARPGTSGRVFGTDTQYF
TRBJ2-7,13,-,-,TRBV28,TGTGCCAGCAGCCTAGGCTACTCAAACGAGCAGTACTTC,CASSLGYSNEQYF
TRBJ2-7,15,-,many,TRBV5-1,TGCGCCAGCAGCAGCCAGGAACAGGGCTCCTACGAGCAGTACTTC,CASSSQEQGSYEQYF
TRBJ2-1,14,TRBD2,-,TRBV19,TGTGCCAGTACAGCGGGAGGGTTCTTGGATGAGCAGTTCTTC,CASTAGGFLDEQFF
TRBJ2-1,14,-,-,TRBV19,TGTGCCAGTAGTATCGGGGGGCCCTACAATGAGCAGTTCTTC,CASSIGGPYNEQFF
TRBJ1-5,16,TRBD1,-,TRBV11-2,TGTGCCAGCAGCTCTCCACAGGGGGCGGTTGGTCAGCCCCAGCATTTT,CASSSPQGAVGQPQHF